Listed below are T cell receptor beta chains from one sample, sequenced in a study of T cell responses to AZD1222 COVID-19 vaccine. The protocol was immunoSEQ multiplex PCR, while the TCRdb copy is restricted to in-frame clones and leaves out a portion. The sample consists of 110,000 or so clones, 88% of them appearing once. This specimen was peripheral blood, taken on day 0 of MenACWY control vaccination. These receptors were obtained from an adult in good health. Both conserved end residues are part of each CDR3. The D gene is left open where the match is weak.

length	V	D	CDR3
13	TRBV12-3/TRBV12-4	.	CASSLEARGGYTF
15	TRBV10-3	TRBD1	CAISEGTGDNSPLHF
15	TRBV5-1	.	CASSAPGPTNEKLFF
20	TRBV4-1	TRBD1	CASSQASGQLRNTRPEKLFF
14	TRBV10-3	TRBD1	CASQDRASYNEQFF
13	TRBV28	TRBD1	CATRPGQGTEAFF
16	TRBV4-1	.	CASSHARGGDNYGYTF
14	TRBV6-5	TRBD1	CASGGTANNSPLHF
14	TRBV2	.	CASSASYEGDTQYF
14	TRBV3-1/TRBV3-2	.	CASSQDYVTDTQYF
12	TRBV10-3	.	CAIRGRNYGYTF
14	TRBV27	.	CASSERTTNTEAFF
15	TRBV7-2	.	CASSFRAGETDTQYF
12	TRBV2	.	CASTEQRYSYTF
17	TRBV4-3	.	CASSQDGGGGSTDTQYF
16	TRBV4-2	.	CASSEGVAASSYEQYF
13	TRBV5-6	.	CASGRTENTEAFF
16	TRBV7-3	TRBD1	CASSGTGGAGTGELFF
14	TRBV5-1	.	CASSFVGGLDTQYF
13	TRBV6-5	.	CASKKISVHEAFF
15	TRBV7-8	TRBD1	CASSRDRGLNTEAFF
11	TRBV6-5	.	CASGRHTEAFF
14	TRBV6-2/TRBV6-3	.	CASSYGSRYTEAFF
16	TRBV29-1	.	CSVEEGRGNSDYEQYF
14	TRBV7-3	TRBD1	CASSLGTVNTEAFF
16	TRBV5-1	.	CASSPGAAYSTDTQYF
13	TRBV18	.	CASSLGLNTEAFF
16	TRBV7-3	TRBD2	CASSSGLAGGRETQYF
16	TRBV27	.	CASSLFGGGLNQPQHF
15	TRBV29-1	TRBD1	CSVGQGSLSNYGYTF
14	TRBV7-2	.	CASSLTGPNTEAFF
13	TRBV10-3	.	CAISPNPGDTQYF
14	TRBV5-4	.	CASSLVELSTEAFF
13	TRBV28	.	CASRREMGDTQYF
15	TRBV6-1	.	CASSEGGHPNYGYTF
14	TRBV7-2	TRBD2	CASSKASGSYEQYF
15	TRBV11-2	.	CASSLGPGVGEKLFF
18	TRBV11-2	.	CASSLVVYLEVNFDEQYF
18	TRBV1	.	CTSSHGTSGTDRRDTQYF
17	TRBV4-2	.	CASSYRRSGEHTGELFF
15	TRBV27	TRBD1	CASSRSTGIPYGYTF
15	TRBV18	.	CASPSLTGPTGELFF
15	TRBV6-6	.	CASSPASGTIYEQYF
13	TRBV19	TRBD1	CASSETGGTEAFF
15	TRBV20-1	.	CSASGRRGPSYEQYF
12	TRBV29-1	.	CSVDEGSYEQYF
13	TRBV11-2	.	CASSLDRGDEQYF
14	TRBV29-1	.	CSVDPGAGTGELFF
13	TRBV30	.	CAWSPGPDYGYTF
15	TRBV11-1	.	CASSLVGGRTYEQYF
15	TRBV28	.	CASSLLGQGYTEAFF
16	TRBV15	TRBD2	CATSRGTSGSPGELFF
16	TRBV4-3	TRBD1	CASSQDYGTGVIKAFF